A selection of T cell receptor beta chains follows, all from one sample in a study of T cell responses to AZD1222 COVID-19 vaccine. TCRdb's table, derived via immunoSEQ multiplex PCR, lists solely in-frame clones and lacks some. The data contain tens of thousands of clones, approximately 83% of them singletons. Sequences were derived from peripheral blood, sampled 28 days after the second AZD1222 dose. These TCRs come from an adult who received the AZD1222 COVID-19 vaccine. The CDR3 runs from the conserved cysteine through the conserved F or W. Fields, in order: V gene, J gene, clone size, D gene, CDR3 DNA, CDR3 protein. A D gene is named only where the DNA matches it firmly. Size tells how often a clone was seen (once, few, many) or the class of an expanded clone, and some rows leave it out.

V: TRBV11-3
J: TRBJ2-3
size: NA
D: NA
DNA: TGTGCCAGCAGCTTGATACCCACAGATACGCAGTATTTT
CDR3: CASSLIPTDTQYF

V: TRBV5-6
J: TRBJ2-7
size: NA
D: TRBD2
DNA: TGTGCCAGCAGCTTGGGAGATCGGAGGCGGGGGGTTACCTACGAGCAGTACTTC
CDR3: CASSLGDRRRGVTYEQYF

V: TRBV13
J: TRBJ2-5
size: NA
D: TRBD2
DNA: TGTGCCAGCAGCCCCTCTAGCGGGGCCTCGGGAGAGACCCAGTACTTC
CDR3: CASSPSSGASGETQYF

V: TRBV4-2
J: TRBJ2-1
size: once
D: TRBD2
DNA: TGTGCCAGCAGCCCCGGAGTAGCGGGCGATGAGCAGTTCTTC
CDR3: CASSPGVAGDEQFF

V: TRBV7-7
J: TRBJ2-1
size: NA
D: TRBD2
DNA: TGTGCTAGCAGCTTAAGGCTAGCGGCGTACAATGAGCAGTTCTTC
CDR3: CASSLRLAAYNEQFF

V: TRBV27
J: TRBJ2-2
size: NA
D: NA
DNA: TGTGCCAGCAGTTCCGGGCAGGGGCGAACCGGGGAGCTGTTTTTT
CDR3: CASSSGQGRTGELFF

V: TRBV6-1
J: TRBJ2-5
size: NA
D: NA
DNA: TGTGCCAGCAGTGAGGCGACAGGTCTGAAGACCCAGTACTTC
CDR3: CASSEATGLKTQYF

V: TRBV4-1
J: TRBJ1-4
size: NA
D: NA
DNA: TGCGCCAGCAGCCCCTACGATAATGAAAAACTGTTTTTT
CDR3: CASSPYDNEKLFF

V: TRBV5-4
J: TRBJ1-1
size: NA
D: NA
DNA: TGTGCCAGCAGCTTGGCGAGGCAGGGGAACACTGAAGCTTTCTTT
CDR3: CASSLARQGNTEAFF

V: TRBV7-9
J: TRBJ2-3
size: NA
D: NA
DNA: TGTGCCAGCAACTCATCCCACTTCAGGGGCAATGTTCGGGATACGCAGTATTTT
CDR3: CASNSSHFRGNVRDTQYF

V: TRBV5-8
J: TRBJ1-5
size: once
D: NA
DNA: TGTGCCAGCAGCTTGGGCATCGGGTGGCCCCAGCATTTT
CDR3: CASSLGIGWPQHF

V: TRBV6-4
J: TRBJ1-3
size: NA
D: NA
DNA: TGTGCCAGCAGTGACTTTTTAATGCCCAGCCCGACCCTCTTACAGCTCTCTGGAAACACCATATATTTT
CDR3: CASSDFLMPSPTLLQLSGNTIYF

V: TRBV4-1
J: TRBJ1-3
size: NA
D: NA
DNA: TGCGCCAGCAGCCCCGGATTGATCTCTGGAAACACCATATATTTT
CDR3: CASSPGLISGNTIYF

V: TRBV12-3/TRBV12-4
J: TRBJ1-2
size: few
D: NA
DNA: TGTGCCAGCAGGCGGGACACCAACTATGGCTACACCTTC
CDR3: CASRRDTNYGYTF

V: TRBV29-1
J: TRBJ2-7
size: NA
D: NA
DNA: TGCAGCGTTGAGTTCGGGGACGGCTACGAGCAGTACTTC
CDR3: CSVEFGDGYEQYF

V: TRBV5-8
J: TRBJ1-6
size: NA
D: NA
DNA: TGTGCCAGCAGCTTGGCAGGGGCAAATTCACCCCTCCACTTT
CDR3: CASSLAGANSPLHF

V: TRBV30
J: TRBJ1-2
size: NA
D: NA
DNA: TGTGCCTGGGGGGGAGAGGGCAGAGCCTATGGCTACACCTTC
CDR3: CAWGGEGRAYGYTF

V: TRBV5-1
J: TRBJ2-2
size: NA
D: TRBD1
DNA: TGCGCCAGCAGTCGAGACAGGGGGCTAAACACCGGGGAGCTGTTTTTT
CDR3: CASSRDRGLNTGELFF

V: TRBV3-1/TRBV3-2
J: TRBJ2-3
size: NA
D: NA
DNA: TGTGCCAGCAGCCAAGATAGGGGGACAGATACGCAGTATTTT
CDR3: CASSQDRGTDTQYF

V: TRBV24-1
J: TRBJ2-5
size: NA
D: TRBD2
DNA: TGTGCCACCAGTGACCCCGGGACTAGCGGGGGAAGAGAGACCCAGTACTTC
CDR3: CATSDPGTSGGRETQYF

V: TRBV29-1
J: TRBJ2-2
size: NA
D: NA
DNA: TGCAGCGTTGGAGGGGGGCGTATGACGAACACCGGGGAGCTGTTTTTT
CDR3: CSVGGGRMTNTGELFF

V: TRBV11-2
J: TRBJ2-1
size: NA
D: NA
DNA: TGTGCCAGCAGCTTAGCACAGGGTTCCTACAATGAGCAGTTCTTC
CDR3: CASSLAQGSYNEQFF

V: TRBV5-5
J: TRBJ2-2
size: NA
D: NA
DNA: TGTGCCAGCAGCGGGGATATAACCGGGGAGCTGTTTTTT
CDR3: CASSGDITGELFF

V: TRBV5-6
J: TRBJ2-7
size: NA
D: NA
DNA: TGTGCCAGCAGCTTGAGGTCCTACGAGCAGTACTTC
CDR3: CASSLRSYEQYF

V: TRBV29-1
J: TRBJ1-5
size: few
D: NA
DNA: TGCAGCGTTGGGGGGGGAGGTAGTCAGCCCCAGCATTTT
CDR3: CSVGGGGSQPQHF